This TCR beta chain was recorded in a study of Graves' ophthalmopathy and Graves' hyperthyroidism. Across the whole study: No progression to ophthalmopathy over 18 months defined stable hyperthyroidism.

RNA served as the template for amplifying TCR beta CDR3 regions. HTBI-primed RT-PCR formed the first round, and a multiplex PCR formed the second. One entry per CDR3 protein, called by TCRdb with MiXCR from the multiplex PCR reads. In the table there are a few hundred thousand distinct CDR3 sequences, less than 40% of which are singletons. CDR1 is SEHNR and CDR2 is FQNEAQ in the germline V gene (reference sequence). Trimming removed 4 bases from V and 3 bases from J, with 18 bases in between. CDR3 length: 16 amino acids. The chain uses TRBV7-9 and TRBJ1-1; possible D gene TRBD1, 5 bases. Sequencing input: peripheral blood or thyroid tissue (not recorded which). This receptor was identified in an adult man with Graves' hyperthyroidism. CDR3 sequence (DNA): TGTGCCAGCAGCTCCCCAGAGACCTGGGGCTACACTGAAGCTTTCTTT. The encoded protein is CASSSPETWGYTEAFF.